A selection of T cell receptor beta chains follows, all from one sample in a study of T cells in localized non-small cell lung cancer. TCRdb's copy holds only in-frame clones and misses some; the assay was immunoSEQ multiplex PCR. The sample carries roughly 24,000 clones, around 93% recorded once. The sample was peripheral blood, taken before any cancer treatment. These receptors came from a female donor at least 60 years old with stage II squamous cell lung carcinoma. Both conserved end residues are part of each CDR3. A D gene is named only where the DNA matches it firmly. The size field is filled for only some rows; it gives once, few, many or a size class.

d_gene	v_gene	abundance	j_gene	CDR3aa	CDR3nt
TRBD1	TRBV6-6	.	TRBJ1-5	CASSGQQGNQPQHF	TGTGCCAGCAGTGGTCAACAGGGGAATCAGCCCCAGCATTTT
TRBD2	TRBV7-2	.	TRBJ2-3	CASSLVRGLAGADTQYF	TGTGCCAGCAGCTTAGTACGTGGACTAGCGGGAGCAGATACGCAGTATTTT
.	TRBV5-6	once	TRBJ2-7	CASSSTREQYF	TGTGCCAGCAGCTCGACACGCGAGCAGTACTTC
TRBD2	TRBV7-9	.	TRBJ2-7	CASSLEHGLAGGSSYEQYF	TGTGCCAGCAGCTTAGAGCATGGACTAGCGGGAGGAAGCTCCTACGAGCAGTACTTC
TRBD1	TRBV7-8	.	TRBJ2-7	CASSHPGQSSYEQYF	TGTGCCAGCAGCCACCCGGGACAGAGCTCCTACGAGCAGTACTTC
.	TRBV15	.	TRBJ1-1	CATSRDLRAEAFF	TGTGCCACCAGCAGAGATTTAAGGGCCGAAGCTTTCTTT
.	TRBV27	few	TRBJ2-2	CASSLAGQRGELFF	TGTGCCAGCAGTTTAGCAGGGCAAAGAGGGGAGCTGTTTTTT
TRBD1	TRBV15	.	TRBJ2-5	CATSTFDRGLRETQYF	TGTGCCACCAGCACATTCGACAGGGGGCTCAGGGAGACCCAGTACTTC
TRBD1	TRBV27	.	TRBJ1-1	CASSARDRVSEAFF	TGTGCCAGCAGTGCCCGGGACAGGGTCTCTGAAGCTTTCTTT
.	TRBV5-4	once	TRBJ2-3	CASSLEGVGDTQYF	TGTGCCAGCAGCTTGGAGGGGGTCGGGGATACGCAGTATTTT
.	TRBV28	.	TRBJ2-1	CASSLMIQDTEQFF	TGTGCCAGCAGTTTAATGATTCAGGACACTGAGCAGTTCTTC
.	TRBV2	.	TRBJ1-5	CASSEHSRGNQPQHF	TGTGCCAGCAGTGAACACAGTCGGGGCAATCAGCCCCAGCATTTT
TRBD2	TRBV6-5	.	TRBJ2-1	CASSSTGTRAYNEQFF	TGTGCCAGCAGTTCCACCGGGACTAGGGCTTACAATGAGCAGTTCTTC
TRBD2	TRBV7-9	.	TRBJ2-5	CASSSGVAGAETEQETQYF	TGTGCCAGCAGCTCAGGGGTAGCGGGGGCCGAGACGGAGCAAGAGACCCAGTACTTC
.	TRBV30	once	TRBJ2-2	CAWTLIRQGHTQELFF	TGTGCCTGGACCCTAATAAGGCAGGGCCATACTCAGGAGCTGTTTTTT
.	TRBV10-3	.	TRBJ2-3	CAIALAGDTRTDTQYF	TGTGCCATCGCCCTAGCCGGGGACACTCGCACAGATACGCAGTATTTT
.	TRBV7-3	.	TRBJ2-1	CASGPSPSSYNEQFF	TGTGCCAGCGGTCCCTCCCCCAGCTCCTACAATGAGCAGTTCTTC
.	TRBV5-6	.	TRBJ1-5	CASSAGHSNQPQHF	TGTGCCAGCAGCGCGGGACACAGCAATCAGCCCCAGCATTTT
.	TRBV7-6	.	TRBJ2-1	CASSFQGRSNEQFF	TGTGCCAGCAGCTTCCAGGGGAGGTCCAATGAGCAGTTCTTC
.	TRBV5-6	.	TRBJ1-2	CASSSGLSYGYTF	TGTGCCAGCAGCTCCGGCCTTAGCTATGGCTACACCTTC
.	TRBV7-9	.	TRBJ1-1	CASSLITREAEAFF	TGTGCCAGCAGCTTAATAACCAGGGAGGCTGAAGCTTTCTTT
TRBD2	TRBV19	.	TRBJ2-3	CASSTLAGGLHTQYF	TGTGCCAGTAGTACGCTAGCGGGGGGGCTACATACGCAGTATTTT
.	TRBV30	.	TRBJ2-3	CAWSVGRGGDTQYF	TGTGCCTGGAGTGTAGGCAGGGGGGGAGATACGCAGTATTTT
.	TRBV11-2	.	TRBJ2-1	CASSLSGTGGFF	TGTGCCAGCAGCTTAAGTGGGACCGGGGGATTCTTC
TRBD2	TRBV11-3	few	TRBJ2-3	CASSLATSGGTDTQYF	TGTGCCAGCAGCTTAGCTACTAGCGGGGGAACAGATACGCAGTATTTT
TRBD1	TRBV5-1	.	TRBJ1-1	CASSLVGTGSTEAFF	TGCGCCAGCAGCTTGGTAGGGACAGGGAGCACTGAAGCTTTCTTT
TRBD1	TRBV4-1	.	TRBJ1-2	CASSQGGQTNYGYTF	TGCGCCAGCAGCCAAGGGGGACAGACAAACTATGGCTACACCTTC